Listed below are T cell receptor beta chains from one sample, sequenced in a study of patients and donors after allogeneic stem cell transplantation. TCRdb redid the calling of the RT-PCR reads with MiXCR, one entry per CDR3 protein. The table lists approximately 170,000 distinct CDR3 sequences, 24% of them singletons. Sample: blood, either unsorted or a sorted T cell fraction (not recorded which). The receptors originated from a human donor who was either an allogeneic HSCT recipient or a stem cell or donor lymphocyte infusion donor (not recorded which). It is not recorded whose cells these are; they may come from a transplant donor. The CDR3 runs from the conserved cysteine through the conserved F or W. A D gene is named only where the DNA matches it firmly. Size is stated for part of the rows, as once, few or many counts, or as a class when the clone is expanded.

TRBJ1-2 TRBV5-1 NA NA CASRGAPGPSGDGYTF TGCGCCAGCAGAGGGGCCCCGGGGCCAAGCGGGGATGGCTACACCTTC
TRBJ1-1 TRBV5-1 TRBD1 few CASSLAGTGGKNTEAFF TGCGCCAGCAGCTTGGCCGGGACAGGGGGCAAGAACACTGAAGCTTTCTTT
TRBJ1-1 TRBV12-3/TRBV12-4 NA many CASSFLEGGTEAFF TGTGCCAGCAGTTTTCTGGAGGGGGGGACTGAAGCTTTCTTT
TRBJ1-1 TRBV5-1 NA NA CASSHPDSHTEAFF TGCGCCAGCAGCCACCCAGACAGCCACACTGAAGCTTTCTTT
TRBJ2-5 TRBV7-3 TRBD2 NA CASSLIAGSQETQYF TGTGCCAGCAGCCTAATAGCGGGGAGCCAAGAGACCCAGTACTTC
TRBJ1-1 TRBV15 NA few CATSRRDWDTEAFF TGTGCCACCAGCCGACGAGATTGGGACACTGAAGCTTTCTTT
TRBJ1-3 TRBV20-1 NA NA CSAWLSGNTIYF TGCAGTGCTTGGCTCTCTGGAAACACCATATATTTT
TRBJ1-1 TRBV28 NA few CASSFIGGEAFF TGTGCCAGCAGTTTTATAGGAGGTGAAGCTTTCTTT
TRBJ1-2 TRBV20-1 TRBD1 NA CSGTGTEDGYTF TGCAGTGGTACAGGGACAGAGGATGGCTACACCTTC
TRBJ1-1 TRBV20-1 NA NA CSARDLQVLNTEAFF TGCAGTGCTAGAGATCTTCAGGTTCTGAACACTGAAGCTTTCTTT
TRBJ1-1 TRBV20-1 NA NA CSARAGAENTEAFF TGCAGTGCTAGAGCGGGGGCCGAGAACACTGAAGCTTTCTTT
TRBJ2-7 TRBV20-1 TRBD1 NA CSAFRDRADYEQYF TGCAGTGCGTTCCGGGACAGGGCCGATTACGAGCAGTACTTC
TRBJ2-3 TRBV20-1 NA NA CSARGSSANTDTQYF TGCAGTGCTAGAGGCTCTAGCGCGAACACAGATACGCAGTATTTT
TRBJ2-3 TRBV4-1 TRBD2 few CASSQDPPGLPTMLADTQYF TGCGCCAGCAGCCAAGATCCCCCGGGACTACCGACCATGTTAGCGGATACGCAGTATTTT
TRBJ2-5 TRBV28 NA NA CASRIRGYQETQYF TGTGCCAGCAGGATCCGGGGGTACCAAGAGACCCAGTACTTC
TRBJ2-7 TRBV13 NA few CASSPWTTSYEQYF TGTGCCAGCAGCCCATGGACTACCTCCTACGAGCAGTACTTC
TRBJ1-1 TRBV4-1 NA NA CASSQDRLLNTEAFF TGCGCCAGCAGCCAAGATCGGCTCTTGAACACTGAAGCTTTCTTT
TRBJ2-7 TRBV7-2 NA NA CASSFNGDSYEQYF TGTGCCAGCAGCTTTAACGGGGACTCCTACGAGCAGTACTTC
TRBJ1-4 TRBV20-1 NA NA CSAARDTSNEKLFF TGCAGTGCCGCCCGGGACACCTCTAATGAAAAACTGTTTTTT
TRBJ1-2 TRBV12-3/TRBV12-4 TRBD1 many CASSPGGHYGYTF TGTGCCAGCAGTCCAGGGGGCCACTATGGCTACACCTTC
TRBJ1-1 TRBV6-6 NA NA CASCPPRGNTEAFF TGTGCCAGCTGCCCCCCTCGGGGGAACACTGAAGCTTTCTTT
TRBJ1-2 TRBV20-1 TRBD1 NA CSASADREGGYTF TGCAGTGCTAGCGCGGACAGGGAGGGTGGCTACACCTTC
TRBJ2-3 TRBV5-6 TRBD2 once CASSLGVGAGFADTQYF TGTGCCAGCAGCCTCGGGGTCGGAGCGGGATTCGCAGATACGCAGTATTTT
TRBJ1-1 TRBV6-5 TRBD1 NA CASSFLQGWKNTEAFF TGTGCCAGCAGTTTTTTACAGGGGTGGAAGAACACTGAAGCTTTCTTT
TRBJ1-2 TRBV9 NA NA CASSPPSRTSSFPNYGYTF TGTGCCAGCAGCCCCCCGAGTAGGACCTCCAGTTTCCCTAACTATGGCTACACCTTC
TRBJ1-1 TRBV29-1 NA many CSVGPPGAVNTEAFF TGCAGCGTGGGGCCCCCTGGGGCGGTGAACACTGAAGCTTTCTTT
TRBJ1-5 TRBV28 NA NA CASSLLAASNQPQHF TGTGCCAGCAGTTTACTGGCCGCTAGCAATCAGCCCCAGCATTTT
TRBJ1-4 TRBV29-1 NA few CSVLGLSNEKLFF TGCAGCGTTCTGGGGCTGTCTAATGAAAAACTGTTTTTT
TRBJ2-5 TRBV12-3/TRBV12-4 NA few CASSNNYYQETQYF TGTGCCAGCAGCAACAACTACTACCAAGAGACCCAGTACTTC
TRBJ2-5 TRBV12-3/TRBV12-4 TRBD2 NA CASSFSLAGEETQYF TGTGCCAGCAGTTTTAGTTTAGCGGGAGAAGAGACCCAGTACTTC
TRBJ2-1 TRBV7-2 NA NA CASRTRGNMNEQFF TGTGCCAGTAGAACTAGGGGGAACATGAATGAGCAGTTCTTC
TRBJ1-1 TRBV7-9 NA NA CASSFTVTAEAFF TGTGCCAGCAGCTTTACCGTAACTGCTGAAGCTTTCTTT
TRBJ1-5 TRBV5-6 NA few CASSFFPSNQPQHF TGTGCCAGCAGCTTCTTCCCTAGCAATCAGCCCCAGCATTTT
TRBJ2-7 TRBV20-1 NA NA CSASPSHYEQYF TGCAGTGCTTCCCCCTCTCACTACGAGCAGTACTTC
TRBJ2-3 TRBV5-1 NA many CASSRTDTQYF TGCGCCAGCAGCAGGACAGATACGCAGTATTTT
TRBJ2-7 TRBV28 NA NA CASSLFSSALSGEQYF TGTGCCAGCAGTTTATTTTCTAGCGCCTTGAGTGGAGAGCAGTACTTC
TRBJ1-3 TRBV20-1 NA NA CSAMFLNSGNTIYF TGCAGTGCTATGTTCTTGAACTCTGGAAACACCATATATTTT
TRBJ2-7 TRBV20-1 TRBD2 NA CSATPGGFFNEQYF TGCAGTGCTACCCCGGGGGGTTTCTTCAACGAGCAGTACTTC
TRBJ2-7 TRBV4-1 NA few CASSQRGQGLEQYF TGCGCCAGCAGCCAGAGGGGCCAGGGTCTAGAGCAGTACTTC
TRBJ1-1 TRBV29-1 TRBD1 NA CSVQGVMNTEAFF TGCAGCGTACAGGGGGTGATGAACACTGAAGCTTTCTTT
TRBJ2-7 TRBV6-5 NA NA CASSYGLEEQYF TGTGCCAGCAGTTACGGTCTGGAAGAGCAGTACTTC
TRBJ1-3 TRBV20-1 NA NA CSASGDGKGNTIYF TGCAGTGCGTCAGGGGATGGAAAGGGAAACACCATATATTTT
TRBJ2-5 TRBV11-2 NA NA CASSLGAGPETQYF TGTGCCAGCAGCTTAGGGGCGGGGCCCGAGACCCAGTACTTC
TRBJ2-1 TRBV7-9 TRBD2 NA CASHGTSGPYNEQFF TGTGCCAGCCACGGGACTAGCGGTCCCTACAATGAGCAGTTCTTC
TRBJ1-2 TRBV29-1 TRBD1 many CSALAGQGVYGYTF TGCAGCGCATTAGCGGGACAGGGTGTCTATGGCTACACCTTC
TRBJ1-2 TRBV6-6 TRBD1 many CASTNGQDNYGYTF TGTGCCAGCACCAACGGACAGGATAACTATGGCTACACCTTC
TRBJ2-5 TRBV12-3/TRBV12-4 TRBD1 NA CASNKGTGPPQETQYF TGTGCCAGCAACAAAGGGACAGGACCTCCTCAAGAGACCCAGTACTTC
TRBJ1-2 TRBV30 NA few CAWSAGRYGYTF TGTGCCTGGAGTGCTGGGAGATATGGCTACACCTTC
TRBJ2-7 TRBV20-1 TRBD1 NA CSARDRPRTGSYEQYF TGCAGTGCTAGAGATCGCCCCCGGACAGGCTCCTACGAGCAGTACTTC
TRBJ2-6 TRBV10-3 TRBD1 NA CAISRDSGSGANVLTF TGTGCCATCAGCCGGGACAGTGGCTCTGGGGCCAACGTCCTGACTTTC
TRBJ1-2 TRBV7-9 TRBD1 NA CASSLDRWGQGPNYGYTF TGTGCCAGCAGCTTGGATAGGTGGGGACAGGGGCCCAACTATGGCTACACCTTC
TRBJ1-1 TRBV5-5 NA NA CASSLEPRNTEAFF TGTGCCAGCAGCTTAGAGCCGAGGAACACTGAAGCTTTCTTT
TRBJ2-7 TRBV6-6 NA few CASSYFPSENGEQYF TGTGCCAGCAGTTACTTCCCTAGCGAGAACGGGGAGCAGTACTTC
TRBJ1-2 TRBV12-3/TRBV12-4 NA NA CASSFWGHIYGYTF TGTGCCAGCAGTTTCTGGGGGCACATCTATGGCTACACCTTC
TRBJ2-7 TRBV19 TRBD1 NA CASSIDLGTGGSSYEQYF TGTGCCAGTAGTATAGATCTCGGGACAGGGGGTAGCTCCTACGAGCAGTACTTC
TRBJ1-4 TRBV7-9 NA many CASSYMLGNEKLFF TGTGCCAGCAGTTACATGCTCGGAAATGAAAAACTGTTTTTT
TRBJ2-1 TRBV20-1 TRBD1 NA CSATDPGQGYNEQFF TGCAGTGCTACCGACCCGGGACAGGGATACAATGAGCAGTTCTTC
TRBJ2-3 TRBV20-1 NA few CSAISVPSTDTQYF TGCAGTGCCATTAGCGTACCTAGCACAGATACGCAGTATTTT